A single sample is the source of the 29 T cell receptor beta chains below, sequenced in a study of radiotherapy plus CTLA-4 blockade in lung cancer. The protocol was immunoSEQ multiplex PCR, while the TCRdb copy is restricted to in-frame clones and leaves out a portion. The sample consists of about 38,000 clones, 60% to 75% of them appearing once. Sequenced here: peripheral blood, sampled from a patient treated with radiotherapy plus ipilimumab. These receptors were collected from a human donor with non-small cell lung cancer who had stable disease on radiotherapy plus ipilimumab.

This clone has just a few counts. CDR3 sequence reads: CASSPQGDSANYGYTF. In DNA form, the CDR3 reads TGCGCCAGCAGCCCCCAAGGTGACAGTGCTAACTATGGCTACACCTTC. The chain combines TRBV4-3 with TRBJ1-2; maybe TRBD1 (5 bases). CDR1 and CDR2 from the germline V gene are LGHNA and YSLEER. Trimming left V 4 bases short and J 0 bases short, with 15 bases between. CDR3 length: 16 residues.

The rearrangement uses TRBV5-1 and TRBJ1-1, with D unresolved. With 6 bases removed from V and 7 bases from J, the gap between germline ends came to 16 bases. This CDR3 has 13 residues. Germline V gene lookup returns CDR1 SGHRS and CDR2 YFSETQ. The CDR3: CASTRWEEGEAFF. The CDR3 DNA follows: TGCGCCAGCACCAGGTGGGAGGAGGGTGAAGCTTTCTTT.

This sequence joins TRBV6-5 and TRBJ2-1; no firm D call. V lost 2 bases, J lost 4 bases, and 9 bases lay in between. The CDR3 consists of 14 residues. The V gene's germline CDR1 is MNHEY and CDR2 SVGAGI. The CDR3 sequence is CASSYLAAYNEQFF. CDR3 DNA sequence: TGTGCCAGCAGTTACCTGGCAGCTTACAATGAGCAGTTCTTC.

This chain links TRBV18 with TRBJ1-4; 7 bases match TRBD1. V lost 2 bases to trimming and J lost 7 bases; unmatched junction nucleotides: 7. CDR3 length: 15 amino acids. CDR1 and CDR2 (germline): KGHSH, LQKENI. The CDR3 sequence: CASSPGDGTVEKLFF. DNA of the CDR3: TGTGCCAGCTCACCAGGTGACGGGACAGTTGAAAAACTGTTTTTT.

The CDR3 protein is CASSLGAGEKLFF. The CDR3 nucleotides are TGTGCCAGTAGTTTGGGGGCGGGTGAAAAACTGTTTTTT. The chain carries TRBV19 and TRBJ1-4; D may be TRBD1 (6 bases). Germline V gene lookup returns CDR1 LNHDA and CDR2 SQIVND (reference sequence). This CDR3 comprises 13 residues. The germline V and J ends were trimmed by 5 bases and 7 bases, with 11 bases remaining between them.

The rearrangement joins TRBV19 to TRBJ2-1; TRBD1 might be the D (5 bases). Germline-derived CDR1 and CDR2 are LNHDA and SQIVND (reference sequence). The length of the CDR3 is 15 residues. Trimming took off 3 bases at V and 4 bases at J, with 13 bases between the two ends. DNA for the CDR3: TGTGCCAGTAGTATTTCGTGGGGCGAATACAATGAGCAGTTCTTC. Translated, it gives CASSISWGEYNEQFF.

The chain carries TRBV6-1 and TRBJ1-2, with D perhaps TRBD1 (5 bases). CDR3 length: 13 amino acids. Trimming took off 10 bases at V and 7 bases at J, with 19 bases between the two ends. CDR1 MNHNS and CDR2 SASEGT come from the germline V gene. DNA for the CDR3: TGTGCCACCGGGGACTTCTGGTCGTCTGGCTACACCTTC. Translation gives CATGDFWSSGYTF.

There are a few counts of this clone. This sequence joins TRBV27 and TRBJ2-7; D not resolved. With 2 bases removed from V and 4 bases from J, the gap between germline ends came to 9 bases. Germline CDR1 is MNHEY and CDR2 is SMNVEV (reference sequence). This CDR3 comprises 13 residues. The CDR3 DNA reads as TGTGCCAGCAGTTTAAGGCAGACTTACGAGCAGTACTTC. It translates to CASSLRQTYEQYF.

The CDR3 DNA is TGTGCCAGTAGTATAGGGGTATTGGGCGCTTTCTTT. Protein sequence: CASSIGVLGAFF. The chain employs TRBV19 and TRBJ1-1; D unclear. The CDR3 has 12 amino acids. The V and J ends lost 1 base and 11 bases respectively, with 11 bases between them. The germline V gene encodes CDR1 LNHDA and CDR2 SQIVND (reference sequence). The complete variable domain, with remaining parts taken from reference TRBV19 and TRBJ1-1, reads DGGITQSPKYLFRKEGQNVTLSCEQNLNHDAMYWYRQDPGQGLRLIYYSQIVNDFQKGDIAEGYSVSREKKESFPLTVTSAQKNPTAFYLCASSIGVLGAFFGQGTRLTVV.

Details on this clone: The identical CDR3 is also encoded by other nucleotide sequences in the sample. This chain joins TRBV7-2 and TRBJ1-6; D is possibly TRBD1 (5 bases). This CDR3 spans 13 amino acids. Germline CDR1 is SGHTA and CDR2 is FQGNSA. Trimming removed 1 base at V and 15 bases at J, with 13 bases between. The CDR3 loop is CASSLGGAGGLHF. CDR3 DNA: TGTGCCAGCAGCTTAGGAGGGGCGGGTGGCCTCCACTTT. Using reference TRBV7-2 and TRBJ1-6 for the parts outside the CDR3, the full variable domain is GAGVSQSPSNKVTEKGKDVELRCDPISGHTALYWYRQSLGQGLEFLIYFQGNSAPDKSGLPSDRFSAERTGGSVSTLTIQRTQQEDSAVYLCASSLGGAGGLHFGNGTRLTVT.

The chain uses TRBV13 and TRBJ2-7; 8 bases map to TRBD1. V lost 4 bases and J lost 6; bases outside the gene matches: 17. There are 17 residues in the CDR3. Germline V lookup: CDR1 PRHDT, CDR2 FYEKMQ (reference sequence). Here the CDR3 DNA reads TGTGCCAGCAGCTGGCGAGGGGGAACAGGGGGAGTTTTCGAGCAGTACTTC. This translates into CASSWRGGTGGVFEQYF. Using reference TRBV13 and TRBJ2-7 for the parts outside the CDR3, the full variable domain is AAGVIQSPRHLIKEKRETATLKCYPIPRHDTVYWYQQGPGQDPQFLISFYEKMQSDKGSIPDRFSAQQFSDYHSELNMSSLELGDSALYFCASSWRGGTGGVFEQYFGPGTRLTVT.

J is TRBJ1-1 and V is TRBV5-1; D may be TRBD1 (6 bases). Germline CDR1 SGHRS, CDR2 YFSETQ. CDR3 length: 14 amino acids. The V gene lost 3 bases and the J gene lost 2 bases, with 11 bases spanning the gap. CDR3: CASSSQGRNTEAFF. In DNA, the CDR3 is TGCGCCAGCAGCTCCCAGGGGCGCAACACTGAAGCTTTCTTT.

The V call is TRBV10-3, the J call TRBJ2-2; 8 nucleotides align to TRBD1. The CDR3 is 16 residues long. The germline CDR1 and CDR2 sequences are ENHRY and SYGVKD. The V gene end was trimmed by 4 bases and the J gene end by 2 bases; junction bases not matched to a gene: 6. In nucleotides, the CDR3 is TGTGCCATCAGTGCGACAGGGGCAACCAACACCGGGGAGCTGTTTTTT. This codes for CAISATGATNTGELFF.

The chain combines TRBV7-3 with TRBJ2-3; TRBD2 matches at 12 bases. The CDR3 spans 17 residues. V gave up 5 bases and J gave up 0 bases; unmatched junction bases: 6. CDR1 and CDR2 from the germline V gene are SGHTA and FQGTGA. CDR3 in amino acids: CASSLGTSGPSTDTQYF. As DNA, the CDR3 is TGTGCCAGCAGCCTCGGGACTAGCGGGCCTAGCACAGATACGCAGTATTTT. Supplemented by reference TRBV7-3 and TRBJ2-3, the full variable domain reads GAGVSQTPSNKVTEKGKYVELRCDPISGHTALYWYRQSLGQGPEFLIYFQGTGAADDSGLPNDRFFAVRPEGSVSTLKIQRTERGDSAVYLCASSLGTSGPSTDTQYFGPGTRLTVL.

The rearrangement links TRBV10-1 to TRBJ2-4; D remains ambiguous. Trimming cost V 4 bases and J 4 bases, with 17 bases left between them. The CDR3 contains 16 residues. Germline CDR1 WNHNN, CDR2 SYGVQD (reference sequence). CDR3 nucleotides: TGCGCCAGCAGTGCGACCTTACAGTATGGAAAAAACATTCAGTACTTC. This sequence encodes CASSATLQYGKNIQYF.

The chain employs TRBV5-6 and TRBJ1-2; no firm D call. This CDR3 spans 14 amino acids. Germline loops: CDR1 SGHDT, CDR2 YYEEEE. Trimming cost V 0 bases and J 2 bases, with 8 bases left between them. CDR3 sequence: CASSLGAANYGYTF. The CDR3 DNA follows: TGTGCCAGCAGCTTGGGGGCAGCCAACTATGGCTACACCTTC.

This clone has only one observation. The genes are TRBV6-5 and TRBJ1-1; D not certain. Germline V lookup: CDR1 MNHEY, CDR2 SVGAGI. Trimming removed 0 bases at V and 8 bases at J, with 4 bases between. This CDR3 comprises 11 residues. The CDR3 nucleotides read TGTGCCAGCAGTTACTCTGGGGAAGCTTTCTTT. It codes for CASSYSGEAFF.

J is TRBJ1-2 and V is TRBV5-1; D is unresolved. The V end was cut by 2 bases, the J end by 1 base, with 6 bases between. CDR3 length: 13 residues. Germline values: CDR1 SGHRS, CDR2 YFSETQ. The CDR3 DNA reads as TGCGCCAGCAGCTTCGAAATTAACTATGGCTACACCTTC. This translates into CASSFEINYGYTF.

The chain is built from TRBV27 and TRBJ2-7, with 9 nucleotides matching TRBD1. The CDR3 runs to 14 residues. Germline V gene lookup returns CDR1 MNHEY and CDR2 SMNVEV (reference sequence). V lost 6 bases to trimming and J lost 3 bases; unmatched junction nucleotides: 6. CDR3 DNA sequence: TGTGCCAGCAGACCAACAGGGGGCATCTACGAGCAGTACGTC. This codes for CASRPTGGIYEQYV.

This chain links TRBV15 with TRBJ2-3, with D perhaps matching TRBD2 (5 bases). Germline loops: CDR1 LNHNV, CDR2 YYDKDF (reference sequence). Trimming pared 0 bases from V and 0 bases from J, leaving 19 bases between. The CDR3 is 19 residues long. The CDR3 bases are TGTGCCACCAGCAGAGAGACGCCTCTAGCTACTCCTAGCACAGATACGCAGTATTTT. Protein: CATSRETPLATPSTDTQYF. Complete variable domain (other parts from reference TRBV15 and TRBJ2-3): DAMVIQNPRYQVTQFGKPVTLSCSQTLNHNVMYWYQQKSSQAPKLLFHYYDKDFNNEADTPDNFQSRRPNTSFCFLDIRSPGLGDTAMYLCATSRETPLATPSTDTQYFGPGTRLTVL.

This chain links TRBV11-2 with TRBJ1-1; D is uncertain. Germline CDR1 SGHAT, CDR2 FQNNGV. V was clipped by 7 bases and J by 1 base, with 10 bases between them. The CDR3 totals 13 residues. The CDR3 nucleotides are TGTGCCAGCACCAAAGGGAGGAACACTGAAGCTTTCTTT. Protein: CASTKGRNTEAFF.

In its sample, this clone was seen a few times. The chain has TRBV4-1 and TRBJ1-2, with 8 bases identical to TRBD1. Germline V gives CDR1 MGHRA, CDR2 YSYEKL. The V gene end was trimmed by 0 bases and the J gene end by 4 bases; junction bases not matched to a gene: 7. CDR3 length equals 16 residues. The DNA of the CDR3 is TGCGCCAGCAGCCAAGATCAGTACAGGGGGATCTATGGCTACACCTTC. This gives the protein CASSQDQYRGIYGYTF.

The chain recombines TRBV18 with TRBJ2-3; tentatively, D is TRBD2 (7 bases). V was pared by 0 bases and J by 2 bases, with 15 bases between. The germline V gene encodes CDR1 KGHSH and CDR2 LQKENI. This CDR3 has 17 amino acids. The CDR3 region has the DNA TGTGCCAGCTCACCACCGGTATTCGGGGGGCACACAGATACGCAGTATTTT. This encodes CASSPPVFGGHTDTQYF.

The rearrangement uses TRBV19 and TRBJ2-2; 7 positions agree with TRBD1. J gave up 0 bases and V 4 bases, and 8 bases lay outside the gene matches. The CDR3 runs 17 residues. Germline loops: CDR1 LNHDA, CDR2 SQIVND (reference sequence). The CDR3 region has the DNA TGTGCCAGTAGTAGTCGATTCGACAGGGCGAACACCGGGGAGCTGTTTTTT. It is translated as CASSSRFDRANTGELFF.

The CDR3 here is CASSLLAGANGNNEQFF. The CDR3, as DNA: TGTGCCAGCAGTTTACTAGCGGGGGCCAACGGAAACAATGAGCAGTTCTTC. This chain uses TRBV28 with TRBJ2-1; 10 bases map to TRBD2. The junction had 9 bases not matched to a gene; V was cut back by 2 bases and J by 5 bases. CDR3 length: 17 residues. Germline lookup yields CDR1 MDHEN and CDR2 SYDVKM.

The V call is TRBV11-2, the J call TRBJ2-7; the D is unclear. With 1 base removed from V and 6 bases from J, the gap between germline ends came to 13 bases. Germline V CDR1 and CDR2: SGHAT, FQNNGV. This CDR3 is 14 amino acids long. The CDR3 nucleotides read TGTGCCAGCAGCTTAGGGATAAGTGGCCTCGAGCAGTACTTC. As protein: CASSLGISGLEQYF.

V and J are TRBV6-5 and TRBJ2-1; 8 nucleotides agree with TRBD1. V trimming: 5 bases; J trimming: 12 bases; junction bases outside the gene matches: 15. Looked up from germline, CDR1 is MNHEY and CDR2 is SVGAGI. This CDR3 has 15 residues. The CDR3 bases are TGTGCCAGCAGTGCGGGACAGGTTGGGACCAGGGGGCAGTTCTTC. It is translated as CASSAGQVGTRGQFF.

This chain links TRBV2 with TRBJ2-5, with 12 bases that match TRBD2. The CDR3 is 15 amino acids. From germline, CDR1 is SNHLY and CDR2 FYNNEI. V lost 4 bases, J lost 5 bases, and 5 bases stayed unmatched. CDR3 protein: CASSVTSGGSETQYF. DNA of the CDR3: TGTGCCAGCAGTGTTACTAGCGGGGGGTCGGAGACCCAGTACTTC.

The V and J genes are TRBV25-1 and TRBJ2-3; no reliable D call. Looked up from germline, CDR1 is MGHDK and CDR2 is SYGVNS. Trimming removed 7 bases from V and 0 bases from J, with 17 bases in between. The CDR3 spans 16 residues. The CDR3 nucleotides are TGTGCCAGCACCACGCCGTCAGGACCCAGCACAGATACGCAGTATTTT. Amino acid sequence: CASTTPSGPSTDTQYF.